This T cell receptor beta chain was recorded in a study of blood T cell repertoires in COVID-19. Authors' methods: Cell counts per sample came from amplifying reference gene primers. Clones were read by immunoSEQ multiplex PCR, and TCRdb kept only the in-frame ones, dropping some. Clonal size and the V and J genes are those of that table, whereas D and trimming came from the DNA. The data show a few hundred thousand clones, around nine tenths seen once. Source material: peripheral blood. The sequence was collected from a woman between 55 and 75 years old with acute or convalescent COVID-19.

CDR3 sequence (DNA): TGTGCCAGCAGCTCCGCGGGCTTCGGAGATACGCAGTATTTT. Protein: CASSSAGFGDTQYF. The chain carries TRBV3-1 (or the pseudogene TRBV3-2) and TRBJ2-3, with D perhaps TRBD2 (5 bases). V gave up 5 bases and J gave up 5 bases, with 14 bases separating them. Looked up from germline, CDR1 is LGHDT and CDR2 is YNNKEL (reference sequence). This CDR3 is built from 14 residues.